A selection of T cell receptor beta chains follows, all from one sample in a study of blood T cells in healthy people across ages. TCRdb ran MiXCR on the 5' RACE reads and lists one entry per CDR3 protein. There are roughly 800,000 distinct CDR3 sequences in the sample; around a quarter occur only once, and approximately 4% lies in the top ten. The same data also went into a second study, on T cells of mothers and their children.

The specimen sequenced was blood. These receptors originate from a boy between 5 and 17 years old in good health. CDR3s include the opening cysteine and the closing phenylalanine or tryptophan. A D gene is named only where the DNA matches it firmly. Some rows have no size entry. The others give once, few or many, or a class for an expanded clone.

d_gene: TRBD1; j_gene: TRBJ2-5; v_gene: TRBV24-1; abundance: few; CDR3aa: CATSDLGGSETQYF; CDR3nt: TGTGCCACCAGTGATTTAGGGGGCTCGGAGACCCAGTACTTC
d_gene: .; j_gene: TRBJ1-1; v_gene: TRBV5-6; abundance: few; CDR3aa: CASSLLGAGEVTEAFF; CDR3nt: TGTGCCAGCAGCTTGCTAGGCGCAGGGGAGGTAACTGAAGCTTTCTTT
d_gene: .; j_gene: TRBJ2-3; v_gene: TRBV29-1; abundance: .; CDR3aa: CSVEERQRTDTQYF; CDR3nt: TGCAGCGTTGAAGAACGACAGAGAACAGATACGCAGTATTTT
d_gene: TRBD2; j_gene: TRBJ2-5; v_gene: TRBV10-3; abundance: .; CDR3aa: CAIRGGQETQYF; CDR3nt: TGTGCCATCAGGGGAGGGCAAGAGACCCAGTACTTC
d_gene: TRBD1; j_gene: TRBJ2-1; v_gene: TRBV5-5; abundance: many; CDR3aa: CASSSTGGSSYNEQFF; CDR3nt: TGTGCCAGCAGCTCAACAGGGGGTTCTTCCTACAATGAGCAGTTCTTC
d_gene: TRBD2; j_gene: TRBJ2-7; v_gene: TRBV28; abundance: many; CDR3aa: CASSSPPTSGSHEQYF; CDR3nt: TGTGCCAGCAGTTCTCCCCCAACTAGCGGGAGCCACGAGCAGTACTTC
d_gene: .; j_gene: TRBJ2-5; v_gene: TRBV18; abundance: .; CDR3aa: CASSLTSGMVEVAQYF; CDR3nt: TGTGCCAGCTCACTGACTAGTGGGATGGTGGAAGTGGCCCAGTACTTC
d_gene: .; j_gene: TRBJ2-1; v_gene: TRBV15; abundance: .; CDR3aa: CATSRGTYNEQFF; CDR3nt: TGTGCCACCAGCCGCGGGACCTACAATGAGCAGTTCTTC
d_gene: TRBD2; j_gene: TRBJ2-1; v_gene: TRBV7-6; abundance: .; CDR3aa: CASSLASLAGYNEQFF; CDR3nt: TGTGCCAGCAGCTTAGCGTCCCTAGCGGGTTACAATGAGCAGTTCTTC
d_gene: .; j_gene: TRBJ1-5; v_gene: TRBV6-5; abundance: few; CDR3aa: CASSYSKRFQPSNQPQHF; CDR3nt: TGTGCCAGCAGTTACTCGAAACGTTTTCAGCCTAGCAATCAGCCCCAGCATTTT
d_gene: .; j_gene: TRBJ1-1; v_gene: TRBV5-4; abundance: few; CDR3aa: CASSLSAGTNTEAFF; CDR3nt: TGTGCCAGCAGCTTGTCCGCAGGCACGAACACTGAAGCTTTCTTT
d_gene: .; j_gene: TRBJ1-1; v_gene: TRBV7-8; abundance: .; CDR3aa: CASSLGGGLWTEAFF; CDR3nt: TGTGCCAGCAGCTTAGGAGGTGGGCTATGGACTGAAGCTTTCTTT
d_gene: TRBD1; j_gene: TRBJ2-2; v_gene: TRBV11-2; abundance: few; CDR3aa: CASSFGQGSIGELFF; CDR3nt: TGTGCCAGCAGCTTCGGACAGGGTTCTATCGGGGAGCTGTTTTTT
d_gene: TRBD2; j_gene: TRBJ2-5; v_gene: TRBV7-3; abundance: few; CDR3aa: CASSTIKTGTSDQTQYF; CDR3nt: TGTGCCAGCAGCACAATTAAAACCGGGACTAGCGATCAGACCCAGTACTTC